The clone carrying this TCR beta chain was counted between two and nine times. CDR3 length equals 16 residues. The germline gives CDR1 SEHNR, CDR2 FQNEAQ (reference sequence). The junction had 12 bases not matched to a gene; V was cut back by 6 bases and J by 2 bases. The entry originates in a study of blood T cell repertoires in COVID-19. Assay: immunoSEQ multiplex PCR; the TCRdb copy retains only in-frame clones and omits some. The sample consists of about 160,000 clones, more than 80% of them appearing once. Material: peripheral blood. The clonotype comes from a man between 60 and 70 years old with acute or convalescent COVID-19. The genes are TRBV7-9 and TRBJ2-7; 8 positions match TRBD2. This CDR3 is CASSPMRRGATYEQYF. The CDR3 DNA follows: TGTGCCAGCAGTCCAATGAGGCGGGGGGCGACCTACGAGCAGTACTTC.